These 18 T cell receptor beta chains were all obtained from the same sample, sequenced in a study of T cells in Graves' hyperthyroidism and ophthalmopathy. TCR beta CDR3 region amplification was performed from RNA transcripts. HTBI primers were the set used in a first-round RT-PCR of the TCR CDR3. TCRdb re-called the multiplex PCR reads with MiXCR, one entry per CDR3 protein. The sample lists 370,000 or so distinct CDR3 sequences; approximately 13% were seen once. Source material: blood. The source of these receptors is a man aged 25 to 45 with Graves' hyperthyroidism that later progressed to Graves' ophthalmopathy.

This clonotype occurred a few times. The chain links TRBV15 to TRBJ1-5; 7 bases align to TRBD1. There are 14 residues in the CDR3. V shed 3 bases and J 5 bases; nucleotides not matched to a gene: 4. Germline CDR1 reads LNHNV; CDR2 reads YYDKDF (reference sequence). The CDR3 DNA reads TGTGCCACCAGCAGTACAGGGGTTCATCAGCCCCAGCATTTT. Its translation is CATSSTGVHQPQHF.

There are a few counts of this clonotype. V and J are TRBV11-2 and TRBJ1-3, with D perhaps matching TRBD1 (6 bases). Deletions cut 4 bases from V and 0 bases from J, with 10 bases between. The CDR3 extends over 15 amino acids. CDR1 is SGHAT, CDR2 FQNNGV, per germline. As DNA, the CDR3 is TGTGCCAGCAGCTGGGACACTTACTCTGGAAACACCATATATTTT. This encodes CASSWDTYSGNTIYF. The full variable domain, in which reference TRBV11-2 and TRBJ1-3 provide the parts outside the CDR3, is EAGVAQSPRYKIIEKRQSVAFWCNPISGHATLYWYQQILGQGPKLLIQFQNNGVVDDSQLPKDRFSAERLKGVDSTLKIQPAKLEDSAVYLCASSWDTYSGNTIYFGEGSWLTVV.

This clonotype was counted at least ten times. The DNA of the CDR3 is TGTGCCAGCAGCCAATGGACAGACACCGGGGAGCTGTTTTTT. It is translated as CASSQWTDTGELFF. The rearrangement uses TRBV14 and TRBJ2-2; weak D call: TRBD1 (6 bases). CDR1 is SGHDN and CDR2 is FVKESK in the germline V gene. The CDR3 spans 14 residues. Trimming removed 2 bases from V and 3 bases from J, with 7 bases in between.

This clonotype was detected a few times. The chain uses TRBV18 and TRBJ1-1; D is undetermined. V dropped 3 bases and J dropped 2 bases, with 13 bases sitting between them. The germline CDR1 and CDR2 sequences are KGHSH and LQKENI. This CDR3 has 15 residues. CDR3 sequence: CASSPSLDINTEAFF. The CDR3 DNA follows: TGTGCCAGCTCACCTTCGTTGGATATAAACACTGAAGCTTTCTTT.

This clonotype was observed a handful of times. The V and J genes are TRBV5-1 and TRBJ1-1; D is perhaps TRBD1 (5 bases). CDR3 length: 14 residues. Germline lookup yields CDR1 SGHRS and CDR2 YFSETQ. V was trimmed by 4 bases and J by 4 bases, leaving 14 bases between them. CDR3 region: CASSQGPEGTEAFF. CDR3 coding DNA: TGCGCCAGCAGCCAGGGACCCGAGGGCACTGAAGCTTTCTTT.

In its sample, this clonotype was seen many times. The J gene is TRBJ1-1, the V gene TRBV28; 8 nucleotides agree with TRBD1. The V gene's germline CDR1 is MDHEN and CDR2 SYDVKM. The CDR3 is made up of 15 amino acids. The trim removed 2 bases at V and 1 base at J, leaving 3 bases unmatched. CDR3 region: CASSLRDRPNTEAFF. The CDR3 region has the DNA TGTGCCAGCAGTTTAAGGGACAGGCCGAACACTGAAGCTTTCTTT. Complete variable domain (other parts from reference TRBV28 and TRBJ1-1): DVKVTQSSRYLVKRTGEKVFLECVQDMDHENMFWYRQDPGLGLRLIYFSYDVKMKEKGDIPEGYSVSREKKERFSLILESASTNQTSMYLCASSLRDRPNTEAFFGQGTRLTVV.

This clonotype was counted ten times or more. The chain recombines TRBV28 with TRBJ1-2, with 8 bases matching TRBD1. The CDR3 has 15 amino acids. Germline trimming cut 4 bases from V and 5 bases from J; bases unmatched to any gene: 9. Germline V lookup: CDR1 MDHEN, CDR2 SYDVKM. The CDR3, as DNA: TGTGCCAGCAGTTCCAGCGCGACAGGGGAATATGGCTACACCTTC. The encoded protein is CASSSSATGEYGYTF.

The chain carries TRBV4-1 and TRBJ2-7; weak D call: TRBD2 (5 bases). From germline, CDR1 is MGHRA and CDR2 YSYEKL. This CDR3 contains 18 residues. V lost 1 base to trimming and J lost 0 bases, with 19 bases between them. The DNA of the CDR3 is TGCGCCAGCAGCCAAGTGTTAACGTCCGGACTCCACTCCTACGAGCAGTACTTC. This gives the protein CASSQVLTSGLHSYEQYF.

In this sample, this clonotype turned up many times. The chain joins TRBV7-2 to TRBJ1-6; no firm D call. The germline gives CDR1 SGHTA, CDR2 FQGNSA. Trimming shortened V by 5 bases and J by 3 bases, and 8 bases separated the two germline ends. The CDR3 runs 14 residues. For the CDR3, the DNA is TGTGCCAGCAGCCCAACAGTCTATAATTCACCCCTCCACTTT. Translating it yields CASSPTVYNSPLHF.

This clonotype was picked up many times. This rearrangement joins TRBV5-1 to TRBJ2-7; D is unresolved. Trimming left V 0 bases short and J 3 bases short, with 7 bases between. CDR1 is SGHRS, CDR2 YFSETQ, per germline. This CDR3 contains 13 residues. The CDR3 DNA reads as TGCGCCAGCAGCTTGGTTTCCGGCTACGAGCAGTACTTC. It encodes CASSLVSGYEQYF.

This clonotype was observed many times. The chain carries TRBV7-2 and TRBJ2-2; D unresolved. Germline lookup yields CDR1 SGHTA and CDR2 FQGNSA. The CDR3 consists of 15 residues. V gave up 5 bases and J gave up 3 bases, with 13 bases separating them. DNA for the CDR3: TGTGCCAGCAGCCCCCGGCGTCATTACACCGGGGAGCTGTTTTTT. It encodes CASSPRRHYTGELFF.

This clonotype was observed many times. This chain links TRBV6-6 with TRBJ2-2; D gene uncertain. Trimming took 2 bases from V and 6 from J, leaving 1 base between them. The germline V gene has CDR1 MNHNY and CDR2 SVGAGI (reference sequence). This CDR3 contains 11 residues. The CDR3 spells CASSYAGELFF. In DNA form, the CDR3 reads TGTGCCAGCAGTTACGCCGGGGAGCTGTTTTTT.

Comments on this clonotype: Relative to the germline gene, one junction end is altered; a read error may explain this. The chain joins TRBV12-3 or TRBV12-4 to TRBJ2-7, with D perhaps matching TRBD1 or TRBD2 (5 bases each). This CDR3 has 14 residues. CDR3: CASTHSGPSSEQYF. The CDR3 nucleotides are TGTGCCAGCACCCACTCGGGACCTTCCTCCGAGCAGTACTTC.

This clonotype was observed a few times. The rearrangement links TRBV9 to TRBJ2-1; D might be TRBD1 (5 bases). The CDR3 consists of 15 residues. V dropped 0 bases and J dropped 3 bases, with 10 bases sitting between them. Per the germline V gene, CDR1 is SGDLS and CDR2 is YYNGEE. The CDR3 DNA reads as TGTGCCAGCAGCGTAGGTCGAAGGGGCTACAATGAGCAGTTCTTC. Its protein is CASSVGRRGYNEQFF. Full variable domain (remainder filled in from reference TRBV9 and TRBJ2-1): DSGVTQTPKHLITATGQRVTLRCSPRSGDLSVYWYQQSLDQGLQFLIQYYNGEERAKGNILERFSAQQFPDLHSELNLSSLELGDSALYFCASSVGRRGYNEQFFGPGTRLTVL.

This clonotype was counted ten times or more. This chain uses TRBV27 with TRBJ1-1, with D unclear. Looked up from germline, CDR1 is MNHEY and CDR2 is SMNVEV (reference sequence). The CDR3 spans 15 residues. The V gene lost 5 bases and the J gene lost 5 bases, with 18 bases spanning the gap. CDR3 sequence reads: CASSKEGRGRTEAFF. CDR3 in DNA: TGTGCCAGCAGTAAGGAAGGACGAGGGAGGACTGAAGCTTTCTTT.

This clonotype was observed many times. This chain joins TRBV7-2 and TRBJ2-1; TRBD2 is a possible D gene (5 bases). CDR1 SGHTA and CDR2 FQGNSA come from the germline V gene. Trimming pared 1 base from V and 0 bases from J, leaving 7 bases between. This CDR3 has 15 amino acids. CDR3 loop: CASSLVATSYNEQFF. CDR3 coding DNA: TGTGCCAGCAGCTTAGTAGCGACCTCCTACAATGAGCAGTTCTTC.

This clonotype was seen many times. The V and J genes are TRBV7-9 and TRBJ1-4; D remains ambiguous. The V end lost 5 bases, the J end lost 8 bases, and 18 bases lay between the germline ends. This CDR3 is built from 15 residues. Germline V lookup: CDR1 SEHNR, CDR2 FQNEAQ (reference sequence). CDR3 residues: CASSGDGGANEKLFF. The CDR3 nucleotides read TGTGCCAGCAGCGGAGATGGAGGAGCCAACGAAAAACTGTTTTTT.

There are many counts of this clonotype. The DNA for the CDR3 is TGCAGCGTTGAAGAGAAGCGGGAGACCCAGTACTTC. This translates into CSVEEKRETQYF. The chain carries TRBV29-1 and TRBJ2-5, with D maybe TRBD2 (5 bases). The CDR3 has 12 amino acids. V was trimmed by 0 bases and J by 5 bases, leaving 7 bases between them. Germline V gene lookup returns CDR1 SQVTM and CDR2 ANQGSEA.